The 15 T cell receptor beta chains given below trace back to one sample, sequenced in a study of T cell responses to AZD1222 COVID-19 vaccine. Libraries were prepared by immunoSEQ multiplex PCR; TCRdb keeps only in-frame clonotypes and omits some of them. The repertoire holds about 130,000 clones, over 65% seen once, with 4.1% in the top ten. Sequencing used peripheral blood, obtained on day 0 of AZD1222 vaccination. Receptors were obtained from an adult in good health.

V usage is TRBV20-1 and J usage is TRBJ2-7, with TRBD2 matching 7 bases. CDR3 length: 14 residues. The junction had 7 bases not matched to a gene; V was cut back by 3 bases and J by 2 bases. Per the germline V gene, CDR1 is DFQATT and CDR2 is SNEGSKA (reference sequence). The CDR3 region is CSASSRGVTYEQYF. Written as DNA, the CDR3 is TGCAGTGCTAGTAGTCGGGGGGTGACCTACGAGCAGTACTTC.

This chain connects TRBV6-4 to TRBJ1-5; no reliable D call. The CDR3 is 14 residues long. From germline, CDR1 is MRHNA and CDR2 SNTAGT. Between the trimmed V and J ends, which lost 2 bases and 2 bases, there was a span of 7 bases. The CDR3 protein is CASSDPLGNQPQHF. CDR3 bases: TGTGCCAGCAGTGACCCGTTGGGCAATCAGCCCCAGCATTTT.

The V and J genes are TRBV29-1 and TRBJ1-2; maybe TRBD1 (5 bases). The CDR3 has 14 residues. The V gene's germline CDR1 is SQVTM and CDR2 ANQGSEA. V was pared by 1 base and J by 8 bases, with 17 bases between. In DNA, the CDR3 is TGCAGCGTTGAAGTTAACCAGGGACTCGGCGGCTACACCTTC. It specifies CSVEVNQGLGGYTF.

V usage is TRBV6-5 and J usage is TRBJ1-1; 8 bases align to TRBD1. Germline loops: CDR1 MNHEY, CDR2 SVGAGI. V lost 7 bases, J lost 5 bases, and 6 bases stayed unmatched. This CDR3 is 13 amino acids long. The CDR3 region is CASIDRGGTEAFF. In nucleotides, the CDR3 is TGTGCCAGCATCGACAGGGGTGGGACTGAAGCTTTCTTT.

The chain employs TRBV6-4 and TRBJ2-3; 8 bases agree with TRBD1. The V gene's germline CDR1 is MRHNA and CDR2 SNTAGT. The CDR3 extends over 15 amino acids. V shed 3 bases and J 1 base; nucleotides not matched to a gene: 3. CDR3 amino acids: CASSESTGGTDTQYF. The DNA for the CDR3 is TGTGCCAGCAGTGAATCGACAGGGGGCACAGATACGCAGTATTTT.

V and J are TRBV19 and TRBJ1-5; D may be TRBD1 (5 bases). The CDR3 contains 15 residues. Germline CDR1 LNHDA, CDR2 SQIVND (reference sequence). V was cut by 6 bases and J by 7 bases, with 19 bases left in between. CDR3 sequence: CASRDDRRGNQPQHF. The CDR3 nucleotides read TGTGCCAGTAGGGATGACCGGCGGGGGAACCAGCCCCAGCATTTT.

This clone was seen a single time. The chain uses TRBV2 and TRBJ2-5, with D possibly matching TRBD2 (7 bases). There are 16 residues in the CDR3. V was trimmed by 5 bases and J by 1 base, leaving 17 bases between them. The germline gives CDR1 SNHLY, CDR2 FYNNEI. This CDR3 reads CASSPLSGGAQETQYF. The CDR3 region has the DNA TGTGCCAGCAGTCCCCTGTCTGGGGGGGCCCAAGAGACCCAGTACTTC.

The rearrangement uses TRBV5-1 and TRBJ2-3; weak D call: TRBD1 (6 bases). The CDR3 consists of 14 residues. V was shortened by 0 bases and J by 4 bases, with 9 bases between the two germline ends. Germline CDR1 SGHRS, CDR2 YFSETQ. CDR3 DNA: TGCGCCAGCAGCTTGGAGGGGGATGCAGATACGCAGTATTTT. This encodes CASSLEGDADTQYF.

This clone was picked up one time. At one end, the junction sequence differs from germline, possibly due to a read error. V is TRBV28 and J is TRBJ1-2; TRBD1 might be the D (6 bases). The CDR3 covers 15 residues. Germline V CDR1 and CDR2: MDHEN, SYDVKM. CDR3 DNA sequence: TGTGCCAGCAGATTATCTCAGGGGCAATCGGGTGGCTACACCTTC. Amino acid sequence: CASRLSQGQSGGYTF.

V and J are TRBV6-5 and TRBJ2-2; D remains unclear. The V end was cut by 5 bases, the J end by 0 bases, with 4 bases between. Germline CDR1 is MNHEY and CDR2 is SVGAGI. The CDR3 has 13 residues. CDR3 DNA sequence: TGTGCCAGCAGTAACACGAACACCGGGGAGCTGTTTTTT. This codes for CASSNTNTGELFF.

The chain couples TRBV7-2 to TRBJ1-3; unclear D gene. This CDR3 has 12 amino acids. V dropped 3 bases and J dropped 3 bases, with 3 bases sitting between them. The germline V gene has CDR1 SGHTA and CDR2 FQGNSA. CDR3 residues: CASSLVGNTIYF. As DNA, the CDR3 is TGTGCCAGCAGCTTGGTTGGAAACACCATATATTTT.

The rearrangement uses TRBV3-1 (or the pseudogene TRBV3-2) and TRBJ1-1; tentative D call: TRBD1 (5 bases). This CDR3 contains 13 residues. The germline CDR1 and CDR2 sequences are LGHDT and YNNKEL (reference sequence). V gave up 3 bases and J gave up 8 bases, with 13 bases separating them. DNA of the CDR3: TGTGCCAGCAGCCATGGGACTCCGGTGGAAGCTTTCTTT. Its translation is CASSHGTPVEAFF.

The genes are TRBV30 and TRBJ1-1; no clear D gene. Germline lookup yields CDR1 GTSNPN and CDR2 SVGIG (reference sequence). V shed 7 bases and J shed 2 bases, with 14 bases lying between them. CDR3 length: 13 residues. The CDR3 DNA reads TGTGCCTCGACCCCCTCCCTAAACACTGAAGCTTTCTTT. It translates to CASTPSLNTEAFF.

The chain links TRBV19 to TRBJ1-6; 8 positions match TRBD1. Germline-derived CDR1 and CDR2 are LNHDA and SQIVND (reference sequence). The CDR3 is 15 amino acids. V shed 7 bases, J shed 7 bases, and the junction held 9 bases outside the gene matches. CDR3 sequence: CASTSTGDGNSPLHF. The CDR3 bases are TGTGCCAGTACCTCGACAGGGGATGGAAATTCACCCCTCCACTTT. Full variable domain (rest looked up from reference TRBV19 and TRBJ1-6): DGGITQSPKYLFRKEGQNVTLSCEQNLNHDAMYWYRQDPGQGLRLIYYSQIVNDFQKGDIAEGYSVSREKKESFPLTVTSAQKNPTAFYLCASTSTGDGNSPLHFGNGTRLTVT.

This sequence joins TRBV2 and TRBJ2-5; D not resolved. With 5 bases removed from V and 7 bases from J, the gap between germline ends came to 11 bases. This CDR3 region has 12 residues. Germline lookup yields CDR1 SNHLY and CDR2 FYNNEI. The CDR3 nucleotides read TGTGCCAGCAGTATTTATAAGGGGACCCAGTACTTC. Protein: CASSIYKGTQYF.